This entry lists 19 T cell receptor beta chains sequenced from one sample in a study of Siglec-9 on CD8 T cells in melanoma. Profiled with immunoSEQ multiplex PCR; TCRdb holds only in-frame clones, not every one. The sample has about 36,000 clones; about 80% are singletons. Material for sequencing was Siglec-9- CD8+ T cells sorted from blood. Receptor source: a human donor in good health.

The gene calls are TRBV5-4 and TRBJ2-3; no clear D gene. Germline CDR1 and CDR2: SGHNT and YYREEE (reference sequence). The CDR3 extends over 12 amino acids. Trimming cost V 2 bases and J 3 bases, with 4 bases left between them. In nucleotides, the CDR3 is TGTGCCAGCAGCTTAGCAACAGATACGCAGTATTTT. It translates to CASSLATDTQYF.

The rearrangement joins TRBV7-6 to TRBJ2-2, with D perhaps being TRBD1 or TRBD2 (5 bases each). Germline CDR1 SGHVS, CDR2 FNYEAQ. V was cut by 1 base and J by 6 bases, with 9 bases left in between. CDR3 size: 14 residues. CDR3 nucleotide sequence: TGTGCCAGCAGCTTAGGATCGGGGCCCGGGGAGCTGTTTTTT. Amino acids: CASSLGSGPGELFF.

The chain couples TRBV2 to TRBJ2-3, with D maybe TRBD1 (5 bases). V was pared by 10 bases and J by 1 base, with 21 bases between. From germline, CDR1 is SNHLY and CDR2 FYNNEI. CDR3 length: 16 amino acids. The CDR3 reads CATPLQDQIRTDTQYF. The CDR3 bases are TGTGCCACCCCTCTACAGGACCAGATTCGCACAGATACGCAGTATTTT.

The chain employs TRBV9 and TRBJ2-7; 12 nucleotides agree with TRBD2. The CDR3 sequence is 17 residues long. Germline-derived CDR1 and CDR2 are SGDLS and YYNGEE. Trimming cost V 4 bases and J 2 bases; bases outside gene matches: 10. CDR3 DNA sequence: TGTGCCAGCAGCCCCGGACCTAGCGGGAGGGGCACCTACGAGCAGTACTTC. This gives the protein CASSPGPSGRGTYEQYF.

V gene TRBV9 combines with J gene TRBJ2-1; TRBD1 matches at 7 bases. CDR1 is SGDLS and CDR2 is YYNGEE in the germline V gene. CDR3 size: 15 residues. V was clipped by 1 base and J by 5 bases; unmatched bases: 6. The CDR3 DNA is TGTGCCAGCAGCGTAAGCGGACAGGCTAACAATGAGCAGTTCTTC. It is translated as CASSVSGQANNEQFF.

The chain uses TRBV11-2 and TRBJ2-1; 9 bases fit TRBD2. Germline CDR1 SGHAT, CDR2 FQNNGV. J was trimmed by 1 base and V by 2 bases; bases with no gene match: 3. CDR3 length: 16 residues. CDR3 protein: CASSLFTSGSYNEQFF. Here the CDR3 DNA reads TGTGCCAGCAGCTTATTCACTAGCGGGTCCTACAATGAGCAGTTCTTC. The full variable domain, rest sourced from reference TRBV11-2 and TRBJ2-1, is EAGVAQSPRYKIIEKRQSVAFWCNPISGHATLYWYQQILGQGPKLLIQFQNNGVVDDSQLPKDRFSAERLKGVDSTLKIQPAKLEDSAVYLCASSLFTSGSYNEQFFGPGTRLTVL.

This chain links TRBV27 with TRBJ1-3; 9 bases fit TRBD1. The CDR3 is made up of 16 amino acids. Germline assignment: CDR1 MNHEY and CDR2 SMNVEV (reference sequence). Trimming at V came to 3 bases and at J to 2 bases, leaving 5 bases not matched to a gene. The CDR3 coding sequence is TGTGCCAGCAGTTTTGGACAGGGGACAGCTGGAAACACCATATATTTT. This gives the protein CASSFGQGTAGNTIYF.

The gene calls are TRBV28 and TRBJ2-7; 7 bases fit TRBD1. The V segment lost 10 bases and the J segment 3 bases; nucleotides outside the gene matches: 3. Germline V gene sequence: CDR1 MDHEN, CDR2 SYDVKM. The CDR3 runs to 11 residues. CDR3 sequence: CATRGFYEQYF. CDR3 coding DNA: TGTGCCACCAGGGGGTTCTACGAGCAGTACTTC.

This chain uses TRBV4-2 with TRBJ1-4; possibly TRBD1 for D (5 bases). The CDR3 consists of 15 residues. The V gene's germline CDR1 is LGHNA and CDR2 YNFKEQ. V was cut by 0 bases and J by 7 bases, with 12 bases left in between. DNA for the CDR3: TGTGCCAGCAGCCAAGATAATAGTGGGGGTGAAAAACTGTTTTTT. This sequence encodes CASSQDNSGGEKLFF.

The table lists this clone with a count of one. The gene calls are TRBV7-8 and TRBJ2-3, with D unresolved. Germline V lookup: CDR1 SGHVS, CDR2 FQNEAQ. This CDR3 has 12 residues. Trimming removed 5 bases from V and 14 bases from J, with 17 bases in between. This chain's CDR3 is CASSPPTRVWYF. The CDR3 coding sequence is TGTGCCAGCAGCCCCCCGACCCGGGTATGGTATTTT.

The genes are TRBV30 and TRBJ2-5, with 8 bases matching TRBD2. The V and J ends lost 4 bases and 1 base, in that order; junction bases with no gene match: 5. This CDR3 is 14 amino acids long. Germline V gene sequence: CDR1 GTSNPN, CDR2 SVGIG (reference sequence). Here the CDR3 DNA reads TGTGCCTGGAATAACGGGGGGGCCCAAGAGACCCAGTACTTC. Translation gives CAWNNGGAQETQYF.

V gene TRBV7-9 combines with J gene TRBJ2-5; TRBD2 matches at 11 bases. V lost 3 bases, J lost 3 bases, and 3 bases stayed unmatched. This CDR3 is built from 15 residues. Germline V gene lookup returns CDR1 SEHNR and CDR2 FQNEAQ (reference sequence). The CDR3 sequence is CASSFLTSGKETQYF. CDR3 DNA: TGTGCCAGCAGCTTCCTGACTAGCGGGAAAGAGACCCAGTACTTC.

The rearrangement links TRBV27 to TRBJ1-2, with D maybe TRBD1 (5 bases). This CDR3 is built from 15 residues. The V and J ends lost 5 bases and 5 bases respectively, with 18 bases between them. Germline lookup yields CDR1 MNHEY and CDR2 SMNVEV (reference sequence). CDR3 protein: CASSISGGDRYGYTF. DNA of the CDR3: TGTGCCAGCAGTATCTCCGGGGGGGATCGGTATGGCTACACCTTC.

This rearrangement joins TRBV19 to TRBJ1-5; no definite D call. Germline assignment: CDR1 LNHDA and CDR2 SQIVND (reference sequence). The CDR3 has 15 residues. Trimming cost V 8 bases and J 2 bases, with 16 bases left between them. CDR3 sequence reads: CASSEGVPGNQPQHF. The CDR3 nucleotides are TGTGCCAGTTCCGAGGGCGTTCCGGGCAATCAGCCCCAGCATTTT.

This chain joins TRBV5-4 and TRBJ1-1; TRBD1 might be the D (5 bases). Germline assignment: CDR1 SGHNT and CDR2 YYREEE (reference sequence). Trimming pared 1 base from V and 2 bases from J, leaving 15 bases between. This CDR3 region has 16 residues. In DNA, the CDR3 is TGTGCCAGCAGCTTGTCCCGGGACGACCCCAACACTGAAGCTTTCTTT. Amino acids: CASSLSRDDPNTEAFF. The full variable domain, in which reference TRBV5-4 and TRBJ1-1 provide the parts outside the CDR3, is ETGVTQSPTHLIKTRGQQVTLRCSSQSGHNTVSWYQQALGQGPQFIFQYYREEENGRGNFPPRFSGLQFPNYSSELNVNALELDDSALYLCASSLSRDDPNTEAFFGQGTRLTVV.

This clone was seen more than once but under ten times. This sequence joins TRBV4-1 and TRBJ2-2; D remains ambiguous. V lost 0 bases to trimming and J lost 4 bases, with 15 bases between them. The CDR3 covers 17 residues. The V gene's germline CDR1 is MGHRA and CDR2 YSYEKL. Written as DNA, the CDR3 is TGCGCCAGCAGCCAAGAATTTCGGGTCTACGGCACCGGGGAGCTGTTTTTT. This codes for CASSQEFRVYGTGELFF.

This chain joins TRBV14 and TRBJ1-4; no definite D call. V lost 1 base to trimming and J lost 7 bases, with 4 bases between them. CDR3 size: 12 residues. Germline V gives CDR1 SGHDN, CDR2 FVKESK. CDR3 loop: CASSQGGEKLFF. CDR3 coding DNA: TGTGCCAGCAGCCAAGGCGGTGAAAAACTGTTTTTT.

This rearrangement joins TRBV2 to TRBJ2-3; tentative D call: TRBD2 (5 bases). Trimming shortened V by 2 bases and J by 6 bases, and 15 bases separated the two germline ends. The CDR3 sequence is 15 residues long. In germline, CDR1 is SNHLY, CDR2 FYNNEI. CDR3 loop: CASSERETDRDTQYF. In nucleotides, the CDR3 is TGTGCCAGCAGTGAAAGGGAGACGGATCGCGATACGCAGTATTTT.

The chain recombines TRBV6-4 with TRBJ2-1; 11 nucleotides agree with TRBD2. This CDR3 is 15 amino acids long. From germline, CDR1 is MRHNA and CDR2 SNTAGT. V lost 3 bases to trimming and J lost 7 bases; unmatched junction nucleotides: 5. CDR3 DNA sequence: TGTGCCAGCAGTGAATTAGCGGGAGGGCCGAATGAGCAGTTCTTC. Amino acids: CASSELAGGPNEQFF.